The 21 T cell receptor beta chains in this list originate from one sample, sequenced in a study of T cells after posttransplantation cyclophosphamide. Sampled 1 year posttransplant, controls received myeloablative marrow transplants, methotrexate and a calcineurin inhibitor. Clones were sequenced by immunoSEQ multiplex PCR, and TCRdb holds only the in-frame ones, with some missing. The sample records 20,000 or so clones, 80% to 90% being singletons. This sample comprised PBMCs, obtained roughly 390 days after allogeneic stem cell transplant with calcineurin inhibitor and methotrexate. These receptors were collected from a female patient younger than 45 who received an allogeneic stem cell transplant from an unrelated donor, was CMV-positive, and had acute and chronic GVHD. Some of these T cells may belong to the graft donor.

The gene calls are TRBV29-1 and TRBJ2-3; weak D call: TRBD1 (5 bases). CDR1 is SQVTM and CDR2 is ANQGSEA in the germline V gene. The CDR3 length is 14 residues. Trimming cost V 6 bases and J 5 bases, with 18 bases left between them. The CDR3 spells CSVPKWIGEDTQYF. The CDR3 bases are TGCAGCGTCCCGAAGTGGATAGGGGAAGATACGCAGTATTTT.

The V call is TRBV5-6, the J call TRBJ2-7; TRBD1 agrees at 7 bases. Germline values: CDR1 SGHDT, CDR2 YYEEEE. The V segment lost 6 bases and the J segment 1 base; nucleotides outside the gene matches: 7. This CDR3 contains 14 residues. The CDR3 DNA follows: TGTGCCAGCAAAACAGGGGTAACGTCCTACGAGCAGTACGTC. It translates to CASKTGVTSYEQYV.

This clone appeared a few times. The genes are TRBV6-1 and TRBJ1-3; D is undetermined. Trimming removed 2 bases at V and 0 bases at J, with 8 bases between. Germline lookup yields CDR1 MNHNS and CDR2 SASEGT. This CDR3 comprises 15 residues. CDR3 region: CASSEQSLSGNTIYF. Written as DNA, the CDR3 is TGTGCCAGCAGTGAACAGTCTCTCTCTGGAAACACCATATATTTT.

The V gene is TRBV27, the J gene TRBJ1-1; 9 bases agree with TRBD1. Germline trimming cut 6 bases from V and 3 bases from J; bases unmatched to any gene: 11. The germline V gene has CDR1 MNHEY and CDR2 SMNVEV (reference sequence). There are 16 residues in the CDR3. For the CDR3, the DNA is TGTGCCAGCAGGGGAGGGACAGGGCCGTCGTACACTGAAGCTTTCTTT. Translation: CASRGGTGPSYTEAFF.

The J gene is TRBJ2-2, the V gene TRBV29-1, with D tentatively TRBD2 (6 bases). The CDR3 loop spans 12 amino acids. The ends were cut back, 8 bases at V and 2 bases at J, with 9 bases in the middle. In germline, CDR1 is SQVTM, CDR2 ANQGSEA. The CDR3 spells CSYGGNTGELFF. The CDR3 DNA reads as TGCAGCTACGGGGGAAACACCGGGGAGCTGTTTTTT.

As regards this clone: A read error may produce the germline difference seen at one junction end. This sample includes further DNA sequences coding for the same CDR3. The rearrangement links TRBV7-2 to TRBJ1-2, with a weak D call TRBD1 (5 bases). The V gene's germline CDR1 is SGHTA and CDR2 FQGNSA. This CDR3 region has 12 residues. This chain's CDR3 is CASSSRGDGYTF. The CDR3 bases are TGTGCAAGCAGCTCAAGGGGCGATGGCTACACCTTC.

This chain links TRBV6-5 with TRBJ2-2, with 9 bases that match TRBD1. CDR3 length equals 15 residues. The germline gives CDR1 MNHEY, CDR2 SVGAGI. V lost 6 bases and J lost 6; bases outside the gene matches: 8. The DNA of the CDR3 is TGTGCCAGCAGAGCTACAGGGGGCGCGGCCGGGGAGCTGTTTTTT. It translates to CASRATGGAAGELFF.

This clone came up once. This chain uses TRBV9 with TRBJ2-1; D unresolved. CDR3 size: 16 residues. V lost 0 bases and J 8 bases, leaving 18 bases between the germline ends. CDR1 SGDLS and CDR2 YYNGEE come from the germline V gene. The CDR3 DNA follows: TGTGCCAGCAGCGTAGTTGTTAGCTCCATACGGGATGAGCAGTTCTTC. It translates to CASSVVVSSIRDEQFF.

The chain is built from TRBV29-1 and TRBJ2-2; D possibly corresponds to TRBD1 (5 bases). V shed 6 bases and J shed 0 bases, with 11 bases lying between them. In germline, CDR1 is SQVTM, CDR2 ANQGSEA. The CDR3 consists of 14 residues. The CDR3 DNA reads as TGCAGCGTCCAGACAGTTTCGAACACCGGGGAGCTGTTTTTT. Protein: CSVQTVSNTGELFF.

This rearrangement joins TRBV19 to TRBJ2-5; 12 nucleotides line up with TRBD1. The CDR3 sequence is 16 residues long. J gave up 6 bases and V 1 base, and 6 bases lay outside the gene matches. Looked up from germline, CDR1 is LNHDA and CDR2 is SQIVND (reference sequence). CDR3 protein: CASSIAGDRGRKTQYF. CDR3 nucleotide sequence: TGTGCCAGTAGTATAGCTGGGGACAGGGGGCGGAAGACCCAGTACTTC.

The V gene is TRBV5-1, the J gene TRBJ1-6, with 8 bases fitting TRBD1. CDR3 length: 17 amino acids. Germline CDR1 reads SGHRS; CDR2 reads YFSETQ. Trimming took 2 bases from V and 9 from J; bases not matched to a gene: 13. CDR3 nucleotides: TGCGCCAGCAGCTTACCCACCGGACAGGGCCACGGTTCACCCCTCCACTTT. It codes for CASSLPTGQGHGSPLHF. The whole variable domain, filled in from reference TRBV5-1 and TRBJ1-6, reads KAGVTQTPRYLIKTRGQQVTLSCSPISGHRSVSWYQQTPGQGLQFLFEYFSETQRNKGNFPGRFSGRQFSNSRSEMNVSTLELGDSALYLCASSLPTGQGHGSPLHFGNGTRLTVT.

This clone was counted a single time. The chain employs TRBV5-4 and TRBJ1-3; tentatively, D is TRBD1 (5 bases). V lost 0 bases and J 2 bases, leaving 9 bases between the germline ends. The CDR3 sequence is 15 residues long. Germline CDR1 reads SGHNT; CDR2 reads YYREEE (reference sequence). The CDR3 DNA follows: TGTGCCAGCAGCTTGGCCGGAGGGGCTGGAAACACCATATATTTT. Protein product: CASSLAGGAGNTIYF.

The genes are TRBV5-1 and TRBJ2-1; 9 bases line up with TRBD1. Per the germline V gene, CDR1 is SGHRS and CDR2 is YFSETQ. V dropped 2 bases and J dropped 7; count of bases not matched to a gene: 7. The CDR3 is made up of 15 amino acids. The CDR3 sequence is CASSFTGGARNEQFF. DNA for the CDR3: TGCGCCAGCAGCTTTACAGGGGGCGCGAGGAATGAGCAGTTCTTC.

V is TRBV6-6 and J is TRBJ2-5; no firm D call. The CDR3 extends over 14 amino acids. In germline, CDR1 is MNHNY, CDR2 SVGAGI (reference sequence). Trimming cost V 0 bases and J 2 bases, with 7 bases left between them. The CDR3 here is CASSYSTLQETQYF. As DNA, the CDR3 is TGTGCCAGCAGTTACTCGACTCTACAAGAGACCCAGTACTTC.

This chain joins TRBV7-9 and TRBJ1-1; D is unresolved. Germline assignment: CDR1 SEHNR and CDR2 FQNEAQ (reference sequence). The CDR3 consists of 13 residues. Trimming took 1 base from V and 1 from J, leaving 4 bases between them. This CDR3 is CASSLDSNTEAFF. DNA of the CDR3: TGTGCCAGCAGCTTAGACTCGAACACTGAAGCTTTCTTT.

This clone occurred a few times. The V call is TRBV10-2, the J call TRBJ1-3; 8 nucleotides align to TRBD1. Trimming took 0 bases from V and 2 from J; bases not matched to a gene: 0. Germline V gene lookup returns CDR1 WSHSY and CDR2 SAAADI. The CDR3 loop spans 15 amino acids. CDR3 sequence: CASSESTGAGNTIYF. The CDR3 region has the DNA TGCGCCAGCAGTGAGTCGACAGGGGCTGGAAACACCATATATTTT.

The chain couples TRBV19 to TRBJ2-1; TRBD2 agrees at 9 bases. With 7 bases clipped from V and 0 bases from J, the junction kept 19 bases outside the gene matches. Germline loops: CDR1 LNHDA, CDR2 SQIVND (reference sequence). The CDR3 is made up of 20 amino acids. CDR3 DNA sequence: TGTGCCAGTATCTCTGGAGCTAGCGGGGCCTCTAGGAGCTCCTACAATGAGCAGTTCTTC. This encodes CASISGASGASRSSYNEQFF.

V is TRBV7-9 and J is TRBJ2-1; TRBD2 matches 8 bases. Germline V lookup: CDR1 SEHNR, CDR2 FQNEAQ (reference sequence). CDR3 length: 15 amino acids. Losses at the gene ends were 4 bases for V and 5 bases for J; bases not matched to a gene: 7. The CDR3 protein is CASSWVGAGDNEQFF. CDR3 nucleotides: TGTGCCAGCAGCTGGGTGGGAGCGGGGGACAATGAGCAGTTCTTC.

The chain uses TRBV5-5 and TRBJ2-1; 10 bases agree with TRBD2. The CDR3 is 16 residues long. The germline V gene encodes CDR1 SGHKS and CDR2 YYEKEE (reference sequence). After removal of 4 bases from V and 9 bases from J, the junction contained 13 bases not matched to a gene. CDR3 protein: CASSGGSSGSLGEQFF. In DNA, the CDR3 is TGTGCCAGCAGCGGGGGGTCTAGCGGGAGCCTCGGTGAGCAGTTCTTC.

V is TRBV29-1 and J is TRBJ2-1, with TRBD2 matching over 9 bases. Germline V gives CDR1 SQVTM, CDR2 ANQGSEA. The CDR3 length is 13 residues. With V trimmed by 6 bases and J by 5 bases, 5 bases remained unmatched. The CDR3 region is CSVSTSGNNEQFF. Here the CDR3 DNA reads TGCAGCGTCTCGACTAGCGGTAACAATGAGCAGTTCTTC.

The count of this clone is one. This chain uses TRBV7-2 with TRBJ2-4; TRBD2 matches at 7 bases. V shed 3 bases, J shed 1 base, and the junction held 9 bases outside the gene matches. This CDR3 region has 17 residues. CDR1 is SGHTA and CDR2 is FQGNSA in the germline V gene. In DNA form, the CDR3 reads TGTGCCAGCAGCTTCCGGGACTACCCGGGCGCCAAAAACATTCAGTACTTC. Translation gives CASSFRDYPGAKNIQYF. The complete variable domain, with remaining parts taken from reference TRBV7-2 and TRBJ2-4, reads GAGVSQSPSNKVTEKGKDVELRCDPISGHTALYWYRQSLGQGLEFLIYFQGNSAPDKSGLPSDRFSAERTGGSVSTLTIQRTQQEDSAVYLCASSFRDYPGAKNIQYFGAGTRLSVL.